The TCR beta chain under discussion was sequenced for a study of cytomegalovirus exposure and HLA in healthy donors. Study-level points and caveats: DRB1 showed the most TCR associations and HLA-C the fewest in a later analysis, as rates varied by HLA locus. TCR beta V- and J-gene trimming, according to a later analysis, was linked to a missense DCLRE1C variant. The study reported that TCR beta sequences accurately predicted HLA-A and HLA-B alleles in most subjects.

60 Vbeta and 13 Jbeta primers were used in PCR. Here immunoSEQ multiplex PCR was the method, and the copy in TCRdb shows in-frame clones only, minus some. Of roughly 120,000 clones listed, roughly three quarters were seen once; the top ten hold approximately 3%. Notes on this clone: Its antigen is currently unknown.

The sample comprised PBMCs. The receptor was derived from a woman under 30 in good health and CMV-seropositive.

The CDR3 DNA is TGTGCCAGCAGCAAGGGACTAGCGATGAGAACAGATACGCAGTATTTT. It translates to CASSKGLAMRTDTQYF. The V and J genes are TRBV5-4 and TRBJ2-3; 10 bases agree with TRBD2. This CDR3 has 16 amino acids. Germline CDR1 SGHNT, CDR2 YYREEE (reference sequence). The V gene end was trimmed by 4 bases and the J gene end by 3 bases; junction bases not matched to a gene: 8.